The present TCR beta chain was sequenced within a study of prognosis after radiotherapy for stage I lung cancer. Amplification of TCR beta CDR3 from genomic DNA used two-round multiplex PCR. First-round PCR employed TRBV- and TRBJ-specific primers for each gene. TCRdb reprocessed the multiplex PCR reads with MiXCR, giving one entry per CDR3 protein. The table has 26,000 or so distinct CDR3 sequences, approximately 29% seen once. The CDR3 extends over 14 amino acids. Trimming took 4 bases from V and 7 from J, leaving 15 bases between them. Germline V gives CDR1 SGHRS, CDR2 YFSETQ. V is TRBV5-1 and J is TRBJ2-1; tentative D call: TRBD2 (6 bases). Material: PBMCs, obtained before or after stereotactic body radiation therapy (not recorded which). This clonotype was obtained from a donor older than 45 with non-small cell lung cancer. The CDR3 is CASSRGESGNEQFF. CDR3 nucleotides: TGCGCCAGCAGCCGCGGCGAGAGCGGGAATGAGCAGTTCTTC.